The T cell receptor beta chain described here comes from a study of radiation and T cells in renal cell carcinoma. Across the whole study: Nephrectomy followed 15 Gy stereotactic body radiation by 4 weeks.

Time point reported: baseline pretreatment blood. Treatment here: 15 Gy SBRT to primary tumor, nephrectomy 4 weeks later. After SBRT, blood was collected at 2 and 4 weeks, plus baseline. Sequencing used immunoSEQ multiplex PCR; TCRdb keeps in-frame clones, though not all of them. The data contain roughly 100,000 clones, over 75% of them singletons. With V trimmed by 3 bases and J by 0 bases, 11 bases remained unmatched. The CDR3 contains 19 residues. Per germline, CDR1 LNHDA and CDR2 SQIVND (reference sequence). The clonotype comes from a man aged 55 to 70 with renal cell carcinoma. The chain joins TRBV19 to TRBJ2-3, with 11 bases matching TRBD2. The sample consisted of blood, taken from a patient whose treatment included radiotherapy and nephrectomy. The CDR3 reads CASSMSSSGRPLSTDTQYF. CDR3 DNA sequence: TGTGCCAGTAGTATGTCCTCTAGCGGGAGGCCCCTGAGCACAGATACGCAGTATTTT.